This T cell receptor (beta chain) was profiled in a study of tumor-infiltrating lymphocytes in oesophageal squamous cell carcinoma. The CDR3 has 17 amino acids. CDR1 SGDLS and CDR2 YYNGEE come from the germline V gene. V lost 4 bases and J lost 6; bases outside the gene matches: 14. TCRdb processed the PCR reads anew with MiXCR; each CDR3 protein has one entry. The table lists some 14,000 distinct CDR3 sequences, roughly 51% of them singletons, with 36% in the top ten. The clonotype originates from a male donor with esophageal squamous cell carcinoma. V is TRBV9 and J is TRBJ2-3, with 10 positions matching TRBD2. Sequencing was performed on esophageal tumor tissue. CDR3 loop: CASSIHGISGRFDTQYF. The DNA for the CDR3 is TGTGCCAGCAGCATACATGGGATTAGCGGGAGGTTCGATACGCAGTATTTT. The variable domain in full, completed from reference TRBV9 and TRBJ2-3, reads DSGVTQTPKHLITATGQRVTLRCSPRSGDLSVYWYQQSLDQGLQFLIQYYNGEERAKGNILERFSAQQFPDLHSELNLSSLELGDSALYFCASSIHGISGRFDTQYFGPGTRLTVL.